The text below deals with one T cell receptor (beta chain). The target antigen is unknown. With unsorted samples, genomic DNA was obtained from around 98 million PBMCs. The junction had 12 bases not matched to a gene; V was cut back by 1 base and J by 14 bases. There are 15 residues in the CDR3. Germline loops: CDR1 KGHSY, CDR2 FQNENV. The source of the sample is a study of shared clonotypes between healthy human individuals. Whole-study results and caveats: Among donors, clonotype sharing was expected to be affected by sequencing depth.

Researchers divided each subset's genomic DNA evenly across several immunoSEQ plates. Template amounts of around 310 ng DNA, tens of thousands of T cell genomes, were employed in unsorted PBMC replicate PCRs. Measured with immunoSEQ multiplex PCR; TCRdb has only the in-frame clones, and not every one. This sample has around 510,000 clones, with around 81% found just once. The specimen sequenced was PBMCs. This receptor was identified in a woman in her thirties or forties in good health. Some clones in this sample may be carry-over from other donors' samples. The chain recombines TRBV16 with TRBJ2-3, with 10 bases aligning to TRBD2. The DNA for the CDR3 is TGTGCCAGCAGCCAATATGGCGGTAGCGGGAGGTTGCCGTATTTT. Translation gives CASSQYGGSGRLPYF. Filled out from reference TRBV16 and TRBJ2-3, the complete variable domain reads GEEVAQTPKHLVRGEGQKAKLYCAPIKGHSYVFWYQQVLKNEFKFLISFQNENVFDETGMPKERFSAKCLPNSPCSLEIQATKLEDSAVYFCASSQYGGSGRLPYFGPGTRLTVL.